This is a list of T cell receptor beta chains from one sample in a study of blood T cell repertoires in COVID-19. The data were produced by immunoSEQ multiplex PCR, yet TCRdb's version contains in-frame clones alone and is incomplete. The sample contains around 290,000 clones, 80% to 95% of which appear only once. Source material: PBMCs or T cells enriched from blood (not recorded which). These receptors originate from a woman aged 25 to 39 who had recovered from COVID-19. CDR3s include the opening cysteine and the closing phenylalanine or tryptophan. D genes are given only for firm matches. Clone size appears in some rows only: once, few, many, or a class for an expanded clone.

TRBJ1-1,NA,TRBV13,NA,CASSQWTRNTEAFF,TGTGCCAGCAGCCAATGGACAAGGAACACTGAAGCTTTCTTT
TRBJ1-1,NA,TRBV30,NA,CAWSVQGRAEAFF,TGTGCCTGGAGTGTTCAGGGTAGGGCTGAAGCTTTCTTT
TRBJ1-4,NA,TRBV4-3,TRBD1,CASSQTGINPSNEKLFF,TGCGCCAGCAGCCAGACAGGGATTAATCCTAGTAATGAAAAACTGTTTTTT
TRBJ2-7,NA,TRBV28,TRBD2,CASSPMGREPDEQYF,TGTGCCAGCAGCCCGATGGGGCGGGAGCCTGACGAGCAGTACTTC
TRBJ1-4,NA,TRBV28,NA,CASRPGGEKLFF,TGTGCCAGCAGGCCCGGGGGTGAAAAACTGTTTTTT
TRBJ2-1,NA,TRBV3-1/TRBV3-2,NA,CASSQESAGYNEQFF,TGTGCCAGCAGCCAAGAATCCGCGGGATACAATGAGCAGTTCTTC
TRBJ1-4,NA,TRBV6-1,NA,CASSYTETNEKLFF,TGTGCCAGCAGTTATACGGAGACTAATGAAAAACTGTTTTTT
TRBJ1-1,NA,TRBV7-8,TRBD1,CASSPGQGIGNTEAFF,TGTGCCAGCAGCCCGGGACAGGGGATTGGGAACACTGAAGCTTTCTTT
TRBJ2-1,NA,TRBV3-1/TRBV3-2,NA,CASSQDFPLYEQFF,TGTGCCAGCAGCCAAGATTTCCCCTTATATGAGCAGTTCTTC
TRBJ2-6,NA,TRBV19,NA,CASSSLGGHGANVLTF,TGTGCCAGTAGTAGCCTAGGAGGGCATGGGGCCAACGTCCTGACTTTC
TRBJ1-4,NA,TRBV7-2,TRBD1,CASRRDSNEKLFF,TGTGCCAGCAGAAGGGACAGTAATGAAAAACTGTTTTTT
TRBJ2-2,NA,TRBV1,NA,CTSSQGTWSSGRSGELFF,TGCACCAGCAGCCAAGGTACGTGGTCTAGCGGGAGATCGGGGGAGCTGTTTTTT
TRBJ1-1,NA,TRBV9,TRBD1,CASSVISGGKAFF,TGTGCCAGCAGCGTAATATCAGGGGGCAAAGCTTTCTTT
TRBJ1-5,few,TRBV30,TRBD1,CAWSPPNRGRGNQPQHF,TGTGCCTGGAGTCCTCCCAACAGGGGGCGCGGGAATCAGCCCCAGCATTTT
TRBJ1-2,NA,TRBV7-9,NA,CASSPAGTSAYGYTF,TGTGCCAGCAGCCCAGCCGGGACATCGGCCTATGGCTACACCTTC
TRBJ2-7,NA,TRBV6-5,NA,CASSYSTAGYEQYF,TGTGCCAGCAGTTACTCGACTGCGGGGTACGAGCAGTACTTC
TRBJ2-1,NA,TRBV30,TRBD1,CAWKVRGSYNEQFF,TGTGCCTGGAAAGTCAGGGGGTCCTACAATGAGCAGTTCTTC
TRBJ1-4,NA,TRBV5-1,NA,CASSLFTAAGDEKLFF,TGCGCCAGCAGCTTGTTTACTGCGGCAGGGGATGAAAAACTGTTTTTT
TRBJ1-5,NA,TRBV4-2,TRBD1,CASSQGDRDQPQHF,TGTGCCAGCAGCCAAGGGGACAGGGATCAGCCCCAGCATTTT
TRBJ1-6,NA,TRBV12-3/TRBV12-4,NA,CASSPKTTLHF,TGTGCCAGCAGCCCGAAGACAACCCTCCACTTT
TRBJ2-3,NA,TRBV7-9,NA,CASSSPQFSTDTQYF,TGTGCCAGCAGCTCCCCCCAGTTTAGCACAGATACGCAGTATTTT
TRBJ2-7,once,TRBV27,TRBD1,CASSFGDSEQYF,TGTGCCAGCAGTTTCGGGGACAGCGAGCAGTACTTC
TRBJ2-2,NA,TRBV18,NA,CASSPMGRAGELFF,TGTGCCAGCTCACCAATGGGGCGAGCCGGGGAGCTGTTTTTT
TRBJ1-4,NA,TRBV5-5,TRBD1,CASSLAGQGTEKLFF,TGTGCCAGCAGCTTGGCGGGACAGGGGACTGAAAAACTGTTTTTT
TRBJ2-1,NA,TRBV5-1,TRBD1,CASSTPGQLSPSSYNEQFF,TGCGCCAGCAGCACGCCGGGACAGCTTTCCCCGAGCTCCTACAATGAGCAGTTCTTC
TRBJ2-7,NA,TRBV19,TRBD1,CASSTGQGLSYEQYF,TGTGCCAGTAGCACGGGACAGGGGTTATCCTACGAGCAGTACTTC
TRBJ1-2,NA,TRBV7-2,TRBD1,CASSYNRGPNYGYTF,TGTGCCAGCAGCTATAACAGGGGTCCCAACTATGGCTACACCTTC
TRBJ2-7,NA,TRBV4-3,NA,CASSQELVGNYEQYF,TGCGCCAGCAGCCAAGAACTAGTAGGTAACTACGAGCAGTACTTC
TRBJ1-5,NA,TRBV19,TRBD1,CASLDRGLDSNQPQHF,TGTGCCAGTCTGGACAGGGGGCTCGATAGCAATCAGCCCCAGCATTTT
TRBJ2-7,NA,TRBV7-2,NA,CASSPPRGGMFSYEQYF,TGTGCCAGCAGCCCACCTCGAGGCGGGATGTTCTCCTACGAGCAGTACTTC
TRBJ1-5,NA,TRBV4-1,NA,CASSQVHTSEGQPQHF,TGCGCCAGCAGCCAAGTTCACACTTCCGAGGGTCAGCCCCAGCATTTT
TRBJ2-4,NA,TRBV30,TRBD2,CAWSVGGMGKNIQYF,TGTGCCTGGAGTGTGGGGGGGATGGGCAAAAACATTCAGTACTTC
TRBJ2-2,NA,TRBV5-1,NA,CASSQGTVNTGELFF,TGCGCCAGCAGCCAGGGGACGGTGAACACCGGGGAGCTGTTTTTT
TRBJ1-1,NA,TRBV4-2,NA,CASSQEGEGSAEAFF,TGTGCCAGCAGCCAAGAGGGGGAGGGGAGCGCTGAAGCTTTCTTT
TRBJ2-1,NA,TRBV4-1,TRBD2,CASSQDPGGITDEQFF,TGCGCCAGCAGCCAAGATCCGGGGGGTATTACGGATGAGCAGTTCTTC
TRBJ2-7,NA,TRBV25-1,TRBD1,CASSTRDSSPSYEQYF,TGTGCCAGCAGTACCAGGGACAGCTCCCCTTCCTACGAGCAGTACTTC
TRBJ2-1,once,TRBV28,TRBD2,CASSYTSGRFLNEQFF,TGTGCCAGCAGCTATACTAGCGGGAGGTTTTTAAATGAGCAGTTCTTC
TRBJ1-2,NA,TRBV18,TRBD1,CASSPSGSGQGYGYTF,TGTGCCAGCTCACCAAGTGGGAGTGGACAGGGTTATGGCTACACCTTC
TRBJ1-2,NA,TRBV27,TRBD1,CASSLRQGNGYTF,TGTGCCAGCAGCCTCCGACAGGGTAACGGCTACACCTTC
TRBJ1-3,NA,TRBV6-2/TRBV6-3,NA,CASSLHHSGNTIYF,TGTGCCAGCAGTCTGCACCACTCCGGAAACACCATATATTTT